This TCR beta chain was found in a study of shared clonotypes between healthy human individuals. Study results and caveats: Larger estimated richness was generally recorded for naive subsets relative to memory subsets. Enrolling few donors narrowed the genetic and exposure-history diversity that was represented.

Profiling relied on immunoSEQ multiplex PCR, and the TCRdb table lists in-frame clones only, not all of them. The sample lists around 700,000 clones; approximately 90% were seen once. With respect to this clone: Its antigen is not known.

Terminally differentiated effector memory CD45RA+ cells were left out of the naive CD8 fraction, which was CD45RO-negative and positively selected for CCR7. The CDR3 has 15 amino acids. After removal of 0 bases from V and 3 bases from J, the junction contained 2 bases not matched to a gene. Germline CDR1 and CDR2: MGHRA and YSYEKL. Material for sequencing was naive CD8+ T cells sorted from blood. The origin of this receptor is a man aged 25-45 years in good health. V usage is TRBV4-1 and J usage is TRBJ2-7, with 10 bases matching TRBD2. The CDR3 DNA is TGCGCCAGCAGCCAAGAAGCGGGAGGGTACTACGAGCAGTACTTC. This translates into CASSQEAGGYYEQYF.